This paragraph reports one T cell receptor (beta chain). The sample originates from a study of blood T cell repertoires in COVID-19. Across the whole study: Collection of acute and convalescent COVID-19 samples took place in the United States, Italy and Spain. PBMCs, B-cell-depleted T cells, or T cells were the source of the cDNA or gDNA that made up the material.

Original data processing: Nucleated cell number was recorded as an estimate derived from reference gene primer amplification. Only in-frame clones appear in the TCRdb table, and some are missing; sequencing was by immunoSEQ multiplex PCR. That table is the source of V, J and clone size, and D and trimming were worked out from the DNA. This table holds 240,000 or so clones, about 84% found once. This receptor was taken from a man at least 80 years old with acute or convalescent COVID-19. The specimen sequenced was peripheral blood.

CDR3 region: CASSFLRTEAFF. The CDR3 coding sequence is TGTGCCAGCAGTTTCCTTCGGACTGAAGCTTTCTTT. V usage is TRBV12-3 or TRBV12-4 and J usage is TRBJ1-1; no clear D. The CDR3 is 12 amino acids. V was cut by 3 bases and J by 5 bases, with 7 bases left in between.